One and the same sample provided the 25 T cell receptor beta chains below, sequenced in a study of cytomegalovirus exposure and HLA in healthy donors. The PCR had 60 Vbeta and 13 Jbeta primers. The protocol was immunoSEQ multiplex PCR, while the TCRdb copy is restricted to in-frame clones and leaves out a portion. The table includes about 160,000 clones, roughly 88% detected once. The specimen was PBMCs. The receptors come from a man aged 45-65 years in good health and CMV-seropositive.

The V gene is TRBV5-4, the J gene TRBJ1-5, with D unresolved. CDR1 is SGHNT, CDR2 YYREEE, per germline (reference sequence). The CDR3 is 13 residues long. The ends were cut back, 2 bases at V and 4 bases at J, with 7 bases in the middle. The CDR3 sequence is CASSFGINQPQHF. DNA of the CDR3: TGTGCCAGCAGCTTCGGGATAAATCAGCCCCAGCATTTT.

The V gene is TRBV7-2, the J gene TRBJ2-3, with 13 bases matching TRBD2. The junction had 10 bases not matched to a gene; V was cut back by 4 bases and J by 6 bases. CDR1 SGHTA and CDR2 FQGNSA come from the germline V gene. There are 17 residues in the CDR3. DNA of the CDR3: TGTGCCAGCAGCTCGGGACTAGCGGGGCCCGGTGGGGATACGCAGTATTTT. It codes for CASSSGLAGPGGDTQYF.

CDR3 amino acids: CSVDEQGANGYTF. The DNA of the CDR3 is TGCAGCGTTGACGAACAGGGGGCGAATGGCTACACCTTC. This rearrangement joins TRBV29-1 to TRBJ1-2; 9 bases are a match to TRBD1. V shed 3 bases and J 6 bases; nucleotides not matched to a gene: 5. Germline CDR1 SQVTM, CDR2 ANQGSEA. CDR3 size: 13 residues.

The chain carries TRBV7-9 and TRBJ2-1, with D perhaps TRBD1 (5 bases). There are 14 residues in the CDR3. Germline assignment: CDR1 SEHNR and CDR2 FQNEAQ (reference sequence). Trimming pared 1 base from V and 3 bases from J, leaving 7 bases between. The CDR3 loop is CASSLVRDYNEQFF. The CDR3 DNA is TGTGCCAGCAGCTTAGTCAGGGACTACAATGAGCAGTTCTTC.

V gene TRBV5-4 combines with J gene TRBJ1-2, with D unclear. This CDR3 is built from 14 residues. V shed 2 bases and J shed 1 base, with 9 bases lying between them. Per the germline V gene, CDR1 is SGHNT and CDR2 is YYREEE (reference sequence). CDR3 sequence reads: CASSFPEINYGYTF. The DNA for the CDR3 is TGTGCCAGCAGCTTTCCGGAGATTAACTATGGCTACACCTTC.

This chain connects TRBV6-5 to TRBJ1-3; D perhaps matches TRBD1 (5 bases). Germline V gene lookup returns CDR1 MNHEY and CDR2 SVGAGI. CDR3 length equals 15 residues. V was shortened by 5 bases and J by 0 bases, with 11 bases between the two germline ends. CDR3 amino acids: CASSQTGDSGNTIYF. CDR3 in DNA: TGTGCCAGCAGTCAGACGGGGGACTCTGGAAACACCATATATTTT.

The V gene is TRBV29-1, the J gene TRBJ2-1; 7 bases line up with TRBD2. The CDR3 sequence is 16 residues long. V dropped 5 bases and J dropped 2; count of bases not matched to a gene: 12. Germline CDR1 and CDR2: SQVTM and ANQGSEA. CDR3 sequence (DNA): TGCAGCGTTCCCCCCCGCCACAGCGGGGCCTACAATGAGCAGTTCTTC. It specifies CSVPPRHSGAYNEQFF.

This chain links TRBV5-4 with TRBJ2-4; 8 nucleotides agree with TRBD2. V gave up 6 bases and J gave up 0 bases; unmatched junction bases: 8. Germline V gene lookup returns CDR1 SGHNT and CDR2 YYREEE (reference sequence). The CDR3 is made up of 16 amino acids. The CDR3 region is CASTRGGGIAKNIQYF. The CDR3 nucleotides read TGTGCCAGCACCCGGGGGGGAGGCATAGCCAAAAACATTCAGTACTTC.

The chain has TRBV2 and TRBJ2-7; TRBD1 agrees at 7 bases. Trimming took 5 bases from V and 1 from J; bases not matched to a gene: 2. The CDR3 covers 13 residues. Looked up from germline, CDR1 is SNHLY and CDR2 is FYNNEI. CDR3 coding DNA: TGTGCCAGCAGTCCACAGGGGTCCTACGAGCAGTACGTC. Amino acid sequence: CASSPQGSYEQYV.

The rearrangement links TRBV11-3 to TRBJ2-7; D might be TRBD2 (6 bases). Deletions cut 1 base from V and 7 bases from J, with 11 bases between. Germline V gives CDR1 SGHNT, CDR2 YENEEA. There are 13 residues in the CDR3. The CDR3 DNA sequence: TGTGCCAGCAGCTTAGTCGGGGGAGTGGAGCAGTACGTC. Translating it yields CASSLVGGVEQYV.

The chain's CDR3 is CASSTQRGQPQHF. CDR3 sequence (DNA): TGTGCCAGTAGTACCCAACGGGGTCAGCCCCAGCATTTT. V and J are TRBV19 and TRBJ1-5; the D is unclear. Germline loops: CDR1 LNHDA, CDR2 SQIVND (reference sequence). The CDR3 sequence is 13 residues long. Trimming shortened V by 4 bases and J by 6 bases, and 10 bases separated the two germline ends.

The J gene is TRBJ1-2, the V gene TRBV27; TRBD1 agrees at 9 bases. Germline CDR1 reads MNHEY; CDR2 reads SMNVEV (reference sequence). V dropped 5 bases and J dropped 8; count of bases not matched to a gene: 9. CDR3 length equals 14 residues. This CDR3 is CASSQTGGLNGYTF. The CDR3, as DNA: TGTGCCAGCAGTCAGACAGGGGGTCTGAACGGCTACACCTTC.

CDR3 in DNA: TGTGCCAGCAGCTTAGGAGTAGGGGGCGAAGATGGCTACACCTTC. It specifies CASSLGVGGEDGYTF. V usage is TRBV7-8 and J usage is TRBJ1-2, with 7 bases fitting TRBD1. Germline V CDR1 and CDR2: SGHVS, FQNEAQ. The CDR3 is 15 amino acids. V trimming: 1 base; J trimming: 6 bases; junction bases outside the gene matches: 8.

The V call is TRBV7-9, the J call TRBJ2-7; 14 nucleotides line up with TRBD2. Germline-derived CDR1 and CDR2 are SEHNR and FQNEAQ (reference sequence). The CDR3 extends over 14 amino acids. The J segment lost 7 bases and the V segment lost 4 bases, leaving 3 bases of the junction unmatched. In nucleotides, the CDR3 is TGTGCCAGCAGCTCGGGACTAGCGGGAGATGAGCAGTACGTC. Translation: CASSSGLAGDEQYV.

The CDR3 here is CASSTGMTSGNTIYF. For the CDR3, the DNA is TGTGCCAGCAGCACAGGGATGACCTCTGGAAACACCATATATTTT. This chain joins TRBV7-2 and TRBJ1-3, with D possibly being TRBD1 (6 bases). The CDR3 contains 15 residues. CDR1 is SGHTA, CDR2 FQGNSA, per germline. V dropped 5 bases and J dropped 0 bases, with 11 bases sitting between them.

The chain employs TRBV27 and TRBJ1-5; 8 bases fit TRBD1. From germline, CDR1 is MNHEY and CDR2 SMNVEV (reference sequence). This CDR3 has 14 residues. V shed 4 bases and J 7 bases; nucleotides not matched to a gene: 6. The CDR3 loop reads CASSSDRGGQPQHF. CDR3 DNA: TGTGCCAGCAGTTCTGACAGGGGTGGGCAGCCCCAGCATTTT.

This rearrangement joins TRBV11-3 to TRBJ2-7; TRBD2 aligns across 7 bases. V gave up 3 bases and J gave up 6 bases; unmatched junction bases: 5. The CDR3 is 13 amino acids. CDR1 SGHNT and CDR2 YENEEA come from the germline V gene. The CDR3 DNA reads TGTGCCAGCAGCTTTTCCCGGGAGGCCGAGCAGTACGTC. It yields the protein CASSFSREAEQYV.

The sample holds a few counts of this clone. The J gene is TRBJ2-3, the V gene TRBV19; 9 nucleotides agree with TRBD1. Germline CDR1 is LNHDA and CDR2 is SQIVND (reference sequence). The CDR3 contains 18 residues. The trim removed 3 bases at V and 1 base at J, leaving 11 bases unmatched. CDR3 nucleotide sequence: TGTGCCAGTAGTATTACGGGACAGGGACGGGGGGGCACAGATACGCAGTATTTT. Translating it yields CASSITGQGRGGTDTQYF. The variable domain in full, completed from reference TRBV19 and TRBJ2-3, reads DGGITQSPKYLFRKEGQNVTLSCEQNLNHDAMYWYRQDPGQGLRLIYYSQIVNDFQKGDIAEGYSVSREKKESFPLTVTSAQKNPTAFYLCASSITGQGRGGTDTQYFGPGTRLTVL.

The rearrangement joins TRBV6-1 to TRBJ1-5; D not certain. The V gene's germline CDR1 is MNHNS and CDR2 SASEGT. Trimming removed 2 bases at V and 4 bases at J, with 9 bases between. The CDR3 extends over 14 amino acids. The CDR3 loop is CASSEWRSNQPQHF. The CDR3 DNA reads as TGTGCCAGCAGTGAATGGAGAAGTAATCAGCCCCAGCATTTT.

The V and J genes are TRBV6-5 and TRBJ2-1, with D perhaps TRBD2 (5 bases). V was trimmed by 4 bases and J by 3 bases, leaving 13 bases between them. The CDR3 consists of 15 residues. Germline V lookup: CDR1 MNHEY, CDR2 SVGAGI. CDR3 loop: CASSWGASNYNEQFF. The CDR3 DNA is TGTGCCAGCAGTTGGGGAGCTAGTAACTACAATGAGCAGTTCTTC.

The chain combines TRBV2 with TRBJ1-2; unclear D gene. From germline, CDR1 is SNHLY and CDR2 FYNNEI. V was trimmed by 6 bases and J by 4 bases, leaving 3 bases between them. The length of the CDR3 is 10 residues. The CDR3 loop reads CASRAYGYTF. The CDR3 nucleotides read TGTGCCAGCAGGGCCTATGGCTACACCTTC.

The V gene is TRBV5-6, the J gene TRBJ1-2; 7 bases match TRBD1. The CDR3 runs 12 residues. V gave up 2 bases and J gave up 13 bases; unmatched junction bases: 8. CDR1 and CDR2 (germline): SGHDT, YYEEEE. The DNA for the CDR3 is TGTGCCAGCAGCTTTAAGGAGGGGGCGTCCACCTTC. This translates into CASSFKEGASTF.

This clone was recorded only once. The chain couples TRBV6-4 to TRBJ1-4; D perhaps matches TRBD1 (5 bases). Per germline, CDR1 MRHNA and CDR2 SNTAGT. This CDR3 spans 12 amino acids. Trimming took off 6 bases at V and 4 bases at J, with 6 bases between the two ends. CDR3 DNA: TGTGCCAGCAGCAGGGTTAATGAAAAACTGTTTTTT. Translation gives CASSRVNEKLFF.

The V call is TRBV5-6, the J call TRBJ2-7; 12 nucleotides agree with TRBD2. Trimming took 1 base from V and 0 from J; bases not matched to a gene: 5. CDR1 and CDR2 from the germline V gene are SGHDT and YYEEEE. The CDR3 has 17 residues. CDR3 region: CASSLRTSGTYSYEQYF. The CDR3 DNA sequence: TGTGCCAGCAGCTTGAGGACTAGCGGGACATACTCCTACGAGCAGTACTTC.

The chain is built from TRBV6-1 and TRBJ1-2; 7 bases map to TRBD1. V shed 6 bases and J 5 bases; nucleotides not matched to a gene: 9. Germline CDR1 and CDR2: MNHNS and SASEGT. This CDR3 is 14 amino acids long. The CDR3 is CASSKTGVIYGYTF. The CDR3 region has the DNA TGTGCCAGCAGCAAAACAGGGGTGATATATGGCTACACCTTC.